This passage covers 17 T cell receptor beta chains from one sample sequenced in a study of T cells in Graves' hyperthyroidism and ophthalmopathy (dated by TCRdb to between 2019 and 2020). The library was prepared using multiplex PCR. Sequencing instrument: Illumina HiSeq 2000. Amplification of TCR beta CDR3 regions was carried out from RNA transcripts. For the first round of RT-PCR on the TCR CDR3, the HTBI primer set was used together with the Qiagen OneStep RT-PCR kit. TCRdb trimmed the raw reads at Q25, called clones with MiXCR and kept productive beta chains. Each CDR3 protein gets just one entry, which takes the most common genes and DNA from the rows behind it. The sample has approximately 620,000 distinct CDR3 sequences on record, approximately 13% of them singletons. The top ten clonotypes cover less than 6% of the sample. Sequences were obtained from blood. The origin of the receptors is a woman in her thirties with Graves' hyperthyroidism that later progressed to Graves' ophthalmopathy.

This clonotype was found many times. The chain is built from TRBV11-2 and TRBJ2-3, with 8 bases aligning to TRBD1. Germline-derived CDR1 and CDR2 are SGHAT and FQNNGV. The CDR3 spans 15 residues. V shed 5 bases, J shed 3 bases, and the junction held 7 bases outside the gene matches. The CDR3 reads CASSASDRVTDTQYF. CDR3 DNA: TGTGCCAGCAGCGCGTCGGACAGGGTGACAGATACGCAGTATTTT. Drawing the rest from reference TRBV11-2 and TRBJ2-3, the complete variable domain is EAGVAQSPRYKIIEKRQSVAFWCNPISGHATLYWYQQILGQGPKLLIQFQNNGVVDDSQLPKDRFSAERLKGVDSTLKIQPAKLEDSAVYLCASSASDRVTDTQYFGPGTRLTVL.

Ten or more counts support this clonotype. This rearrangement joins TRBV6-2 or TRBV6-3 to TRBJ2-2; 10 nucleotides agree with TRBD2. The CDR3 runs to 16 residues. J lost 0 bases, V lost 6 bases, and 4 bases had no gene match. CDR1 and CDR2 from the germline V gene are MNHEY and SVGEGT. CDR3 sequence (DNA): TGTGCCAGCAGACCGGGACTAGCGACGAACACCGGGGAGCTGTTTTTT. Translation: CASRPGLATNTGELFF.

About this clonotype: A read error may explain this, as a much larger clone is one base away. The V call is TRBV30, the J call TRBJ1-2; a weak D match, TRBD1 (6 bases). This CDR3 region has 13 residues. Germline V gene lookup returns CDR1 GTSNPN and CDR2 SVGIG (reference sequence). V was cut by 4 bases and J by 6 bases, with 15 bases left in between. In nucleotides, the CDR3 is TGTGCCTGGACTAGGGGGGATTGGGATGGCTACACCTTC. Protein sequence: CAWTRGDWDGYTF. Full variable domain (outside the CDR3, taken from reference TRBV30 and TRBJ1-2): SQTIHQWPATLVQPVGSPLSLECTVEGTSNPNLYWYRQAAGRGLQLLFYSVGIGQISSEVPQNLSASRPQDRQFILSSKKLLLSDSGFYLCAWTRGDWDGYTFGSGTRLTVV.

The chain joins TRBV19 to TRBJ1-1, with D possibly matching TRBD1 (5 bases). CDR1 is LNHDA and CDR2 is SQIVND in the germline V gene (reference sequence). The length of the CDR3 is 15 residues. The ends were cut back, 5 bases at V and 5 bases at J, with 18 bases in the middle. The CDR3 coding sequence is TGTGCCAGTAGTGTAGGGGCAGGAATTTTAACTGAAGCTTTCTTT. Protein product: CASSVGAGILTEAFF.

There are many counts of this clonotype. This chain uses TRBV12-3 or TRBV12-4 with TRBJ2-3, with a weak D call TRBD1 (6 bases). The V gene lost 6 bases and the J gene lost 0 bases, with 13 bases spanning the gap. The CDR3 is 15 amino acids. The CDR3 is CASSPGTPSTDTQYF. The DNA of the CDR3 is TGTGCCAGCAGCCCCGGGACACCTAGCACAGATACGCAGTATTTT.

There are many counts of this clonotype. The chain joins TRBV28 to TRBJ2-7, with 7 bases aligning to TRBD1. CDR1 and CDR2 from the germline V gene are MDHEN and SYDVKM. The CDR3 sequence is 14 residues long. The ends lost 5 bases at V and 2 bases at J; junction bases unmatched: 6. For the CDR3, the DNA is TGTGCCAGCAGTCGGGGACAGTCTCCCTACGAGCAGTACTTC. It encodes CASSRGQSPYEQYF.

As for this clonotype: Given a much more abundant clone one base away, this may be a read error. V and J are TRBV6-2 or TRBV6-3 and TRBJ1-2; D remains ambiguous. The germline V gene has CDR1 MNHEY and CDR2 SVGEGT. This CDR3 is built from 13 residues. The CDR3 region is CANSPLFREGYTF. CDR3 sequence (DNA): TGTGCCAACAGTCCCCTTTTCCGTGAGGGCTACACCTTC.

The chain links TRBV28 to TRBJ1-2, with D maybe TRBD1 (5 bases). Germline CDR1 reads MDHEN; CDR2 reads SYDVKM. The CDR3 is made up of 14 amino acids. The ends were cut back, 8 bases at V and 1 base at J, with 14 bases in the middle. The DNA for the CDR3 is TGTGCCAGCGGCGCGGACACGTTTAACTATGGCTACACCTTC. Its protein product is CASGADTFNYGYTF.

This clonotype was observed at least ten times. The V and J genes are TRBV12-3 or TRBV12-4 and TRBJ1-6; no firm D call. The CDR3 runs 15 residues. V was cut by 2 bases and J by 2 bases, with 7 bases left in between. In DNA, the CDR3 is TGTGCCAGCAGTTTACCCGGGCCCTATAATTCACCCCTCCACTTT. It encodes CASSLPGPYNSPLHF.

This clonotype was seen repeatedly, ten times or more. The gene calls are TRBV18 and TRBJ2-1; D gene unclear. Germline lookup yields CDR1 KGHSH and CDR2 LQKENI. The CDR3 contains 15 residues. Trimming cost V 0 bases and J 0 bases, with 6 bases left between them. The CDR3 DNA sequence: TGTGCCAGCTCACCACCGCAGTCCTCCTACAATGAGCAGTTCTTC. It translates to CASSPPQSSYNEQFF.

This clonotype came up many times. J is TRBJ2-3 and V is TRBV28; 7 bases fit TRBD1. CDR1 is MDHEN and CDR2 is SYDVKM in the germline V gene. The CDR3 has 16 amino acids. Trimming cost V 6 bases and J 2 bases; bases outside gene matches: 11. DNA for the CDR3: TGTGCCAGCAGCTCAATTAGACAGGGAGTCACAGATACGCAGTATTTT. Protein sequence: CASSSIRQGVTDTQYF.

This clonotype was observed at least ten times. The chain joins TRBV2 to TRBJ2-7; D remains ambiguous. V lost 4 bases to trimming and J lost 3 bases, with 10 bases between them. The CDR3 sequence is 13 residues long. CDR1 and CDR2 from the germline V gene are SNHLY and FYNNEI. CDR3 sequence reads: CASSGESHYEQYF. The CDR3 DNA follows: TGTGCCAGCAGTGGGGAATCTCACTACGAGCAGTACTTC.

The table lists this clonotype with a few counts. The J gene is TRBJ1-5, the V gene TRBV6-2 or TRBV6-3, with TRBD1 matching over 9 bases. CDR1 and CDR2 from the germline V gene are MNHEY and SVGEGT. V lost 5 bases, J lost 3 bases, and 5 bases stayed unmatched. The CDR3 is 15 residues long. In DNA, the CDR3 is TGTGCCAGCAGTCTGACAGGGGGACTCAATCAGCCCCAGCATTTT. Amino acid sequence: CASSLTGGLNQPQHF.

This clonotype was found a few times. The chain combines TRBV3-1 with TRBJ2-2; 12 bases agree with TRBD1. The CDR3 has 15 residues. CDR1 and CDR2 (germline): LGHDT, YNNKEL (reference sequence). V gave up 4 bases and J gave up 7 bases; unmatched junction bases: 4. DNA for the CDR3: TGTGCCAGCAGCCGGGGACAGGGGGCAATCGGGGAGCTGTTTTTT. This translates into CASSRGQGAIGELFF.

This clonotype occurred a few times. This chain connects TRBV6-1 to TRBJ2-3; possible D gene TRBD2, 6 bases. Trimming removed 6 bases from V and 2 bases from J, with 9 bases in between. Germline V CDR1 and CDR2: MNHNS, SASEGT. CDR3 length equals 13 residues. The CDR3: CASRGDFTDTQYF. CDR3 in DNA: TGTGCCAGCAGGGGGGACTTCACAGATACGCAGTATTTT.

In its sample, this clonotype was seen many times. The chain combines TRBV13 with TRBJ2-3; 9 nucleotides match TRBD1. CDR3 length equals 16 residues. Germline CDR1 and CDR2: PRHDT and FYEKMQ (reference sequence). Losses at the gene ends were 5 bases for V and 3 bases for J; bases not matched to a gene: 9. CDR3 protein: CASSNRTGVLTDTQYF. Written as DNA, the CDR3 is TGTGCCAGCAGCAACCGGACAGGGGTTTTAACAGATACGCAGTATTTT. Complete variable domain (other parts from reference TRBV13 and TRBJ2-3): AAGVIQSPRHLIKEKRETATLKCYPIPRHDTVYWYQQGPGQDPQFLISFYEKMQSDKGSIPDRFSAQQFSDYHSELNMSSLELGDSALYFCASSNRTGVLTDTQYFGPGTRLTVL.

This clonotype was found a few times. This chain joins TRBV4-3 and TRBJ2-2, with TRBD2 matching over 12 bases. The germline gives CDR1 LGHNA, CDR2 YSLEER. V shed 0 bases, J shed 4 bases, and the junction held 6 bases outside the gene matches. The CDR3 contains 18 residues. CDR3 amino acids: CASSQEPSGRAGTGELFF. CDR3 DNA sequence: TGCGCCAGCAGCCAAGAACCTAGCGGGAGGGCCGGCACCGGGGAGCTGTTTTTT.